These T cell receptor beta chains were read from a single sample in a study of metastatic and nonmetastatic thyroid tumors. TCRdb re-processed the PCR reads through MiXCR. Of about 34,000 clones detected, over 15% appear once; the ten largest clones hold around 7.5%. Sample: blood. All receptors derive from a female donor with papillary thyroid cancer or a benign thyroid nodule (not recorded which). Some clones in this sample may be carry-over from other donors' samples. CDR3s leave out the opening cysteine and the closing phenylalanine or tryptophan.

>TRBJ1-1|TRBV20-1
SARREVNTEAL
>TRBJ1-1|TRBV11-3
ASSLDPGTEAF
>TRBJ2-7|TRBV6-1
ASSKDLYEQY
>TRBJ2-1|TRBV6-2/TRBV6-3
ASRAAGTSGKNEQF
>TRBJ2-3|TRBV6-1
ASSEGGGAADTQY
>TRBJ2-3|TRBV28
ASSSDETDTQY
>TRBJ1-6|TRBV19
ASSYAHVASPLH
>TRBJ2-1|TRBV6-4
ASKLDGGSYNEQF
>TRBJ1-2|TRBV30
AWSVIGLGGYT
>TRBJ2-7|TRBV20-1
SADGTQGQKYEQY
>TRBJ1-2|TRBV6-2/TRBV6-3
ASNTGWSLSRGYT
>TRBJ1-1|TRBV28
ASSLFLGGGARPEAF
>TRBJ2-7|TRBV10-3
AISDLEVHSLS
>TRBJ2-7|TRBV20-1
SARDNVRTTGEQY
>TRBJ2-7|TRBV24-1
ATRLAGEWGYEQY
>TRBJ2-1|TRBV6-4
ASSPLAGENVEQF
>TRBJ1-1|TRBV30
AWSYKDRGRVNTEAF
>TRBJ2-3|TRBV5-6
ASSSRVSDDTQY
>TRBJ2-7|TRBV29-1
SFSGRTYEQY
>TRBJ1-2|TRBV6-2/TRBV6-3
ASSYSSTGKYGYT
>TRBJ2-2|TRBV7-2
ASSLAPGLATGELF
>TRBJ1-2|TRBV19
ASSTTGFNYGYT
>TRBJ2-1|TRBV7-3
ASSPGLAGGEQF
>TRBJ1-6|TRBV7-2
ASSLYSRPLH
>TRBJ1-1|TRBV29-1
SVDPPRGGQTEAF
>TRBJ2-7|TRBV2
ASSDEGTIPQYEQY
>TRBJ1-2|TRBV6-1
ASSEGGQVYGYT
>TRBJ2-1|TRBV30
AWSAGTALNEQF
>TRBJ1-2|TRBV15
ATRPSLGQGALSFNYGYT
>TRBJ2-1|TRBV20-1
SARAGLAGDREQF
>TRBJ2-7|TRBV5-1
ASSPGTAYEEQY
>TRBJ1-4|TRBV24-1
ATSHAANEKLF
>TRBJ2-5|TRBV12-5
ASGPSPGAKETQY
>TRBJ2-3|TRBV25-1
ASSEVVPTDTQY
>TRBJ1-4|TRBV28
ASRGWVAKLF
>TRBJ1-1|TRBV28
ASREGQLEAF
>TRBJ1-5|TRBV25-1
ASTRSGQGAREPQH
>TRBJ2-7|TRBV2
ASSERKRDGWEQY
>TRBJ2-5|TRBV2
ASRPREGQETQY
>TRBJ1-5|TRBV6-2/TRBV6-3
ASSVEGGNQPQH
>TRBJ2-5|TRBV5-1
ASSLTTVAGAAQY
>TRBJ2-7|TRBV20-1
SASPVADSDEQY
>TRBJ2-3|TRBV24-1
ATTIAGGPLDTQY
>TRBJ1-6|TRBV2
ASSVGDRNSPLH
>TRBJ2-1|TRBV7-3
ASGTTLSYNEQF
>TRBJ1-6|TRBV6-5
ASSYSDMGGRGSPLH
>TRBJ1-5|TRBV7-2
ASSSHRDQPQH
>TRBJ2-2|TRBV4-2
ASSRTWANTGELF
>TRBJ2-1|TRBV20-1
SARDGTRGNEQF
>TRBJ1-2|TRBV20-1
SAENLRLGNYGYT
>TRBJ2-5|TRBV2
ASSERSLAGKTQY
>TRBJ1-2|TRBV11-3
ASSSGAQGYGYT
>TRBJ2-5|TRBV6-1
ASVVGGRETQY
>TRBJ2-1|TRBV19
ASEQGREQF
>TRBJ1-2|TRBV12-3/TRBV12-4
ASSLARRRNYGYT
>TRBJ2-1|TRBV7-3
ASSLIGEAPYNEQF
>TRBJ1-1|TRBV18
ASSTRGQGRTEAF
>TRBJ1-1|TRBV7-2
ASGPGTGDYTEAF